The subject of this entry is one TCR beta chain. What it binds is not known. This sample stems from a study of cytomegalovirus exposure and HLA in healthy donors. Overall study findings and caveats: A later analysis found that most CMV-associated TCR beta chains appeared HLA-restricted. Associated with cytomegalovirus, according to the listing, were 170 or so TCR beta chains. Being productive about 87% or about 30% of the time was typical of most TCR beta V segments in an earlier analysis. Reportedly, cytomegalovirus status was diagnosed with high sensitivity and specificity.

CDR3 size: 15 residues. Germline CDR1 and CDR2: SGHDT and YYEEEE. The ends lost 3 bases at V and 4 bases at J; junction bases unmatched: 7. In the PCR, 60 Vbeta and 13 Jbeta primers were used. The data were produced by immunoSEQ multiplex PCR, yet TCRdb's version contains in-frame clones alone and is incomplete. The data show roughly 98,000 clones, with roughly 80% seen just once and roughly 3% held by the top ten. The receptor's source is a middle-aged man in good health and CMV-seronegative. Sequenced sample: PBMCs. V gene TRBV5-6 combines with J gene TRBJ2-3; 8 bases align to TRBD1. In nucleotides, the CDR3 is TGTGCCAGCAGCTCCAGCGGACAGGGCTCAGATACGCAGTATTTT. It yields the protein CASSSSGQGSDTQYF.